These 27 T cell receptor beta chains were sequenced from one sample in a study of T cell changes during pregnancy in multiple sclerosis. Data came from immunoSEQ multiplex PCR; TCRdb stores just in-frame clones and leaves some out. The sample gives 65,000 to 75,000 clones, about 92% of which show up once; around 3.3% is in the top ten. Sequencing used CD8+ T cells from peripheral blood mononuclear cells, obtained in the third trimester of pregnancy. The receptors were gathered from a female donor in good health, enrolled as a control in a pregnancy study.

The V call is TRBV30, the J call TRBJ1-5; 7 bases agree with TRBD1. The V segment lost 2 bases and the J segment 2 bases; nucleotides outside the gene matches: 12. The CDR3 contains 17 residues. Germline V gene data show CDR1 as GTSNPN and CDR2 as SVGIG (reference sequence). CDR3 sequence (DNA): TGTGCCTGGAGTACTACTACAGGGGTGGGAGGCAATCAGCCCCAGCATTTT. It codes for CAWSTTTGVGGNQPQHF.

V and J are TRBV5-1 and TRBJ2-1; TRBD2 matches at 9 bases. Trimming at V came to 1 base and at J to 0 bases, leaving 5 bases not matched to a gene. The CDR3 is 17 amino acids. Germline V CDR1 and CDR2: SGHRS, YFSETQ. DNA of the CDR3: TGCGCCAGCAGCTTGAGTCCTAGCGGGAACTCCTACAATGAGCAGTTCTTC. Translation: CASSLSPSGNSYNEQFF.

V and J are TRBV5-1 and TRBJ2-2; 7 positions agree with TRBD1. The CDR3 length is 15 residues. Trimming cost V 0 bases and J 3 bases; bases outside gene matches: 2. Germline CDR1 and CDR2: SGHRS and YFSETQ. CDR3 nucleotide sequence: TGCGCCAGCAGCTTGGGACAGGGAGACACCGGGGAGCTGTTTTTT. Its protein is CASSLGQGDTGELFF.

The chain employs TRBV7-8 and TRBJ1-1; D remains ambiguous. Trimming took 0 bases from V and 7 from J, leaving 12 bases between them. CDR3 size: 14 residues. CDR1 and CDR2 from the germline V gene are SGHVS and FQNEAQ. CDR3 in DNA: TGTGCCAGCAGCTTAGCGTTTTTGGCAAATGAAGCTTTCTTT. Amino acids: CASSLAFLANEAFF.

The rearrangement links TRBV5-1 to TRBJ1-4; no clear D gene. CDR3 length: 15 residues. V dropped 5 bases and J dropped 0 bases, with 11 bases sitting between them. Germline V gene data show CDR1 as SGHRS and CDR2 as YFSETQ. The CDR3 here is CASRTTISTNEKLFF. CDR3 nucleotide sequence: TGCGCCAGCAGGACTACAATCTCAACTAATGAAAAACTGTTTTTT.

The chain uses TRBV5-4 and TRBJ2-1, with 10 bases fitting TRBD2. The CDR3 is made up of 15 amino acids. From germline, CDR1 is SGHNT and CDR2 YYREEE (reference sequence). The trim removed 4 bases at V and 2 bases at J, leaving 3 bases unmatched. The CDR3 protein is CASSLTSGAYNEQFF. The DNA of the CDR3 is TGTGCCAGCAGCCTTACTAGCGGGGCCTACAATGAGCAGTTCTTC.

The V gene is TRBV30, the J gene TRBJ2-5, with 8 bases aligning to TRBD2. The CDR3 contains 17 residues. With V trimmed by 4 bases and J by 5 bases, 18 bases remained unmatched. Germline loops: CDR1 GTSNPN, CDR2 SVGIG (reference sequence). CDR3 sequence reads: CAWTEGGTGGGFETQYF. The CDR3 DNA is TGTGCCTGGACCGAAGGGGGGACCGGGGGGGGTTTTGAGACCCAGTACTTC.

The rearrangement joins TRBV11-3 to TRBJ2-7; 11 nucleotides align to TRBD2. Germline V gene lookup returns CDR1 SGHNT and CDR2 YENEEA. V lost 1 base and J lost 3; bases outside the gene matches: 2. This CDR3 has 15 residues. DNA for the CDR3: TGTGCCAGCAGCTTAGCTAGCGGGGGGCTCTACGAGCAGTACTTC. Translation gives CASSLASGGLYEQYF. Variable domain in full (rest from reference TRBV11-3 and TRBJ2-7): EAGVVQSPRYKIIEKKQPVAFWCNPISGHNTLYWYLQNLGQGPELLIRYENEEAVDDSQLPKDRFSAERLKGVDSTLKIQPAELGDSAVYLCASSLASGGLYEQYFGPGTRLTVT.

The chain joins TRBV19 to TRBJ1-3, with a weak D call TRBD1 (6 bases). The V gene lost 5 bases and the J gene lost 0 bases, with 8 bases spanning the gap. CDR1 is LNHDA, CDR2 SQIVND, per germline (reference sequence). The CDR3 has 14 amino acids. The CDR3 bases are TGTGCCAGTAGTCCAGGGGTCTCTGGAAACACCATATATTTT. Residues: CASSPGVSGNTIYF.

The V gene is TRBV13, the J gene TRBJ1-2; TRBD1 might be the D (6 bases). The CDR3 extends over 14 amino acids. The ends were cut back, 3 bases at V and 8 bases at J, with 16 bases in the middle. Germline lookup yields CDR1 PRHDT and CDR2 FYEKMQ (reference sequence). For the CDR3, the DNA is TGTGCCAGCAGCTTTACAGGGACCCTGCACGGCTACACCTTC. It codes for CASSFTGTLHGYTF.

V usage is TRBV7-9 and J usage is TRBJ2-1, with D perhaps matching TRBD1 (5 bases). In germline, CDR1 is SEHNR, CDR2 FQNEAQ (reference sequence). This CDR3 region has 13 residues. With 5 bases removed from V and 8 bases from J, the gap between germline ends came to 13 bases. CDR3 bases: TGTGCCAGCAGCGCAGGACAAGGGTATGAGCAGTTCTTC. Its protein is CASSAGQGYEQFF. The full variable domain, rest sourced from reference TRBV7-9 and TRBJ2-1, is DTGVSQNPRHKITKRGQNVTFRCDPISEHNRLYWYRQTLGQGPEFLTYFQNEAQLEKSRLLSDRFSAERPKGSFSTLEIQRTEQGDSAMYLCASSAGQGYEQFFGPGTRLTVL.

The chain is built from TRBV27 and TRBJ2-3; the match to TRBD2 covers 14 bases. The V gene end was trimmed by 5 bases and the J gene end by 4 bases; junction bases not matched to a gene: 11. In germline, CDR1 is MNHEY, CDR2 SMNVEV (reference sequence). This CDR3 is 18 amino acids long. This CDR3 is CASSPSGTSGGTADTQYF. The CDR3 region has the DNA TGTGCCAGCAGTCCATCCGGGACTAGCGGGGGTACGGCAGATACGCAGTATTTT.

V gene TRBV27 combines with J gene TRBJ1-1; no definite D call. CDR3 length: 13 residues. The germline V gene has CDR1 MNHEY and CDR2 SMNVEV (reference sequence). With 10 bases removed from V and 0 bases from J, the gap between germline ends came to 12 bases. In DNA form, the CDR3 reads TGTGCCATCGCTCAGACAATGAACACTGAAGCTTTCTTT. This sequence encodes CAIAQTMNTEAFF.

The gene calls are TRBV5-8 and TRBJ2-7; the match to TRBD2 covers 9 bases. In germline, CDR1 is SGHTS, CDR2 YDEGEE. Trimming at V came to 1 base and at J to 5 bases, leaving 7 bases not matched to a gene. CDR3 length: 15 residues. CDR3 sequence (DNA): TGTGCCAGCAGCTTGAGCGGGGGGCCTCCTAACGAGCAGTACTTC. It specifies CASSLSGGPPNEQYF.

The gene calls are TRBV4-3 and TRBJ1-1; weak D call: TRBD1 (5 bases). The CDR3 loop spans 13 amino acids. With 3 bases removed from V and 7 bases from J, the gap between germline ends came to 12 bases. Germline V gives CDR1 LGHNA, CDR2 YSLEER. The CDR3 DNA sequence: TGCGCCAGCAGCCACAAATGGGGCGGTGAAGCTTTCTTT. It yields the protein CASSHKWGGEAFF.

The V gene is TRBV27, the J gene TRBJ2-2, with 7 bases lining up with TRBD1. V was pared by 0 bases and J by 3 bases, with 16 bases of the junction left unmatched. CDR1 and CDR2 from the germline V gene are MNHEY and SMNVEV (reference sequence). This CDR3 contains 20 residues. The CDR3: CASSLSLPLPGTEYTGELFF. CDR3 DNA: TGTGCCAGCAGTTTATCCTTACCCCTCCCCGGGACAGAGTACACCGGGGAGCTGTTTTTT.

The rearrangement links TRBV6-5 to TRBJ1-2, with D possibly being TRBD1 (6 bases). Trimming pared 6 bases from V and 4 bases from J, leaving 18 bases between. From germline, CDR1 is MNHEY and CDR2 SVGAGI. The CDR3 extends over 15 amino acids. The CDR3 bases are TGTGCCAGCAGACCACAGGGTAGTAGTATCTATGGCTACACCTTC. It is translated as CASRPQGSSIYGYTF.

The chain couples TRBV7-2 to TRBJ1-2, with D unresolved. V lost 3 bases and J 2 bases, leaving 7 bases between the germline ends. There are 13 residues in the CDR3. Germline assignment: CDR1 SGHTA and CDR2 FQGNSA. As DNA, the CDR3 is TGTGCCAGCAGCTTCCCCGGGAACTATGGCTACACCTTC. Amino acid sequence: CASSFPGNYGYTF.

The CDR3, as DNA: TGCAGCGTTGACTCGGGGGGAACTGAAGCTTTCTTT. Amino acid sequence: CSVDSGGTEAFF. The chain employs TRBV29-1 and TRBJ1-1; a weak D match, TRBD1 (5 bases). V was pared by 3 bases and J by 5 bases, with 10 bases between. Germline CDR1 SQVTM, CDR2 ANQGSEA. There are 12 residues in the CDR3.

The chain joins TRBV7-9 to TRBJ2-6; D perhaps matches TRBD2 (6 bases). Trimming pared 6 bases from V and 0 bases from J, leaving 18 bases between. Germline CDR1 and CDR2: SEHNR and FQNEAQ (reference sequence). The CDR3 loop spans 18 amino acids. For the CDR3, the DNA is TGTGCCAGCAGTCACCCCGGCTCGGGAGACTCTGGGGCCAACGTCCTGACTTTC. Its translation is CASSHPGSGDSGANVLTF. Supplemented by reference TRBV7-9 and TRBJ2-6, the full variable domain reads DTGVSQNPRHKITKRGQNVTFRCDPISEHNRLYWYRQTLGQGPEFLTYFQNEAQLEKSRLLSDRFSAERPKGSFSTLEIQRTEQGDSAMYLCASSHPGSGDSGANVLTFGAGSRLTVL.

This clone was counted a single time. The chain carries TRBV27 and TRBJ1-4; D is unclear. Germline loops: CDR1 MNHEY, CDR2 SMNVEV (reference sequence). V was cut by 8 bases and J by 0 bases, with 13 bases left in between. CDR3 length: 15 residues. CDR3 region: CASQKLTATNEKLFF. Here the CDR3 DNA reads TGTGCCAGCCAAAAGCTTACAGCAACTAATGAAAAACTGTTTTTT. The full variable domain, rest sourced from reference TRBV27 and TRBJ1-4, is EAQVTQNPRYLITVTGKKLTVTCSQNMNHEYMSWYRQDPGLGLRQIYYSMNVEVTDKGDVPEGYKVSRKEKRNFPLILESPSPNQTSLYFCASQKLTATNEKLFFGSGTQLSVL.

The rearrangement joins TRBV5-6 to TRBJ1-1, with 10 bases identical to TRBD1. The V segment lost 4 bases and the J segment 5 bases; nucleotides outside the gene matches: 5. CDR1 SGHDT and CDR2 YYEEEE come from the germline V gene. This CDR3 contains 14 residues. The chain's CDR3 is CASSPVGQGTEAFF. The CDR3 bases are TGTGCCAGCAGCCCAGTGGGACAGGGGACTGAAGCTTTCTTT.

This chain connects TRBV4-1 to TRBJ2-7; 9 bases align to TRBD1. The CDR3 totals 14 residues. With 3 bases clipped from V and 5 bases from J, the junction kept 5 bases outside the gene matches. The germline V gene has CDR1 MGHRA and CDR2 YSYEKL. CDR3 sequence (DNA): TGCGCCAGCAGCCACCCGGACAGGGGAAACGAGCAGTACTTC. Its translation is CASSHPDRGNEQYF.

The genes are TRBV2 and TRBJ1-5; TRBD1 matches 10 bases. Trimming removed 2 bases from V and 5 bases from J; junction bases left unmatched: 12. Germline loops: CDR1 SNHLY, CDR2 FYNNEI. The CDR3 spans 18 residues. The CDR3 DNA reads TGTGCCAGCAGTGAAACCCCCTGGGACAGGGGACCCGATCAGCCCCAGCATTTT. Its protein product is CASSETPWDRGPDQPQHF.

The chain is built from TRBV27 and TRBJ2-1, with 9 bases matching TRBD1. Trimming took 5 bases from V and 9 from J; bases not matched to a gene: 2. Germline values: CDR1 MNHEY, CDR2 SMNVEV (reference sequence). This CDR3 has 12 residues. The CDR3 loop reads CASSRQGGEQFF. CDR3 DNA sequence: TGTGCCAGCAGTAGACAGGGGGGTGAGCAGTTCTTC.

V usage is TRBV7-6 and J usage is TRBJ2-1, with TRBD2 matching over 7 bases. Losses at the gene ends were 1 base for V and 9 bases for J; bases not matched to a gene: 9. The CDR3 spans 15 residues. Germline loops: CDR1 SGHVS, CDR2 FNYEAQ. DNA for the CDR3: TGTGCCAGCAGCTTAGGAGGACTAGTTGACTTTGAGCAGTTCTTC. As protein: CASSLGGLVDFEQFF.

The chain carries TRBV18 and TRBJ2-1; D unclear. There are 15 residues in the CDR3. The germline CDR1 and CDR2 sequences are KGHSH and LQKENI. V dropped 3 bases and J dropped 3 bases, with 12 bases sitting between them. For the CDR3, the DNA is TGTGCCAGCTCACCCCAAAAACTCCACTACAATGAGCAGTTCTTC. Amino acid sequence: CASSPQKLHYNEQFF.